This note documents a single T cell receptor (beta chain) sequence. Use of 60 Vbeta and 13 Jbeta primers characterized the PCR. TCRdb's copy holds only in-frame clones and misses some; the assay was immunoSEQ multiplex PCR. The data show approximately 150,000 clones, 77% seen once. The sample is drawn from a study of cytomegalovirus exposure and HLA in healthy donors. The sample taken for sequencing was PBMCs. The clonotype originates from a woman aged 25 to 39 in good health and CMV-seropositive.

This chain's CDR3 is CASSPEDRPATRKETQYF. In nucleotides, the CDR3 is TGTGCCAGCTCACCAGAGGACAGGCCCGCGACCAGGAAAGAGACCCAGTACTTC. V gene TRBV18 combines with J gene TRBJ2-5, with TRBD1 matching over 7 bases. The CDR3 covers 18 residues. Trimming at V came to 2 bases and at J to 3 bases, leaving 15 bases not matched to a gene. The V gene's germline CDR1 is KGHSH and CDR2 LQKENI.